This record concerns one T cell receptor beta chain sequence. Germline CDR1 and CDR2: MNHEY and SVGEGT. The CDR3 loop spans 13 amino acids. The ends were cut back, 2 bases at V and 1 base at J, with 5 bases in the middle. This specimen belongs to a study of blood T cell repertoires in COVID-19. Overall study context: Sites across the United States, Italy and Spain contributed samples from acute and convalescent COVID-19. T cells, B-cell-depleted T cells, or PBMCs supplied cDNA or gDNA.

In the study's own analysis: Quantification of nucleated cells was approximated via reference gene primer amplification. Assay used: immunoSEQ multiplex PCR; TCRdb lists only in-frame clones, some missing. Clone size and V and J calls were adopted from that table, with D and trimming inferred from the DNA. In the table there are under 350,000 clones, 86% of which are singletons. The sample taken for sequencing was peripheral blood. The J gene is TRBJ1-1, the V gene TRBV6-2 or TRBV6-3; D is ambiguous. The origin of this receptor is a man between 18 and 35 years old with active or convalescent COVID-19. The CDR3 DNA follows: TGTGCCAGCAGTTACGAGTGGAACACTGAAGCTTTCTTT. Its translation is CASSYEWNTEAFF.